A selection of T cell receptor beta chains follows, all from one sample in a study of cytomegalovirus exposure and HLA in healthy donors. The protocol was immunoSEQ multiplex PCR, while the TCRdb copy is restricted to in-frame clones and leaves out a portion. Of roughly 150,000 clones listed, 70% to 90% are singletons. The specimen was PBMCs. The receptor set was obtained from a middle-aged woman in good health and CMV-seropositive. The CDR3 runs from the conserved cysteine through the conserved F or W. Fields, in order: J gene, D gene, clone size, V gene, CDR3 protein, CDR3 DNA. A D gene is named only where the DNA matches it firmly. The listing skips clone size in some rows; elsewhere it reads once, few, many or a size class.

j_call: TRBJ2-2
d_call: TRBD2
clone_size: once
v_call: TRBV7-2
cdr3_aa: CASSFRLAGGLAGELFF
cdr3_nt: TGTGCCAGCAGCTTCCGACTAGCGGGGGGGCTAGCCGGGGAGCTGTTTTTT

j_call: TRBJ1-2
d_call: TRBD1
clone_size: once
v_call: TRBV9
cdr3_aa: CASSGPRTGEDYGYTF
cdr3_nt: TGTGCCAGCAGCGGACCCAGGACAGGGGAGGACTATGGCTACACCTTC

j_call: TRBJ2-3
d_call: .
clone_size: .
v_call: TRBV2
cdr3_aa: CASSIDTDTQYF
cdr3_nt: TGTGCCAGCAGTATAGACACAGATACGCAGTATTTT

j_call: TRBJ2-7
d_call: .
clone_size: few
v_call: TRBV6-6
cdr3_aa: CASWAGAGSEQYF
cdr3_nt: TGTGCCAGCTGGGCGGGGGCGGGCAGCGAGCAGTACTTC

j_call: TRBJ1-1
d_call: .
clone_size: .
v_call: TRBV27
cdr3_aa: CASSTRTVKNTEAFF
cdr3_nt: TGTGCCAGCAGTACCCGGACAGTTAAGAACACTGAAGCTTTCTTT

j_call: TRBJ1-3
d_call: TRBD1
clone_size: .
v_call: TRBV2
cdr3_aa: CASSVDRGLYGNTIYF
cdr3_nt: TGTGCCAGCAGTGTTGACAGGGGGCTCTACGGAAACACCATATATTTT

j_call: TRBJ1-1
d_call: .
clone_size: .
v_call: TRBV27
cdr3_aa: CASSFRASLEAFF
cdr3_nt: TGTGCCAGCAGTTTCAGGGCATCTTTGGAAGCTTTCTTT

j_call: TRBJ2-1
d_call: .
clone_size: .
v_call: TRBV27
cdr3_aa: CASSVTTYYNEQFF
cdr3_nt: TGTGCCAGCAGTGTAACTACCTACTACAATGAGCAGTTCTTC

j_call: TRBJ2-1
d_call: TRBD2
clone_size: few
v_call: TRBV28
cdr3_aa: CASSLRLDAGVGEQFF
cdr3_nt: TGTGCCAGCAGTTTAAGACTTGACGCGGGAGTTGGGGAGCAGTTCTTC

j_call: TRBJ2-1
d_call: .
clone_size: once
v_call: TRBV9
cdr3_aa: CASSVGGPMSSYNEQFF
cdr3_nt: TGTGCCAGCAGCGTAGGAGGGCCTATGAGCTCCTACAATGAGCAGTTCTTC

j_call: TRBJ2-2
d_call: .
clone_size: .
v_call: TRBV30
cdr3_aa: CAWSPNVSPGELFF
cdr3_nt: TGTGCCTGGAGTCCTAATGTGTCCCCCGGGGAGCTGTTTTTT

j_call: TRBJ1-2
d_call: TRBD1
clone_size: .
v_call: TRBV5-4
cdr3_aa: CASSSGQEASGYTF
cdr3_nt: TGTGCCAGCAGCTCGGGACAGGAGGCTTCAGGCTACACCTTC

j_call: TRBJ2-7
d_call: TRBD1
clone_size: .
v_call: TRBV7-2
cdr3_aa: CAESYEGAGSGEQYF
cdr3_nt: TGTGCCGAATCCTACGAGGGGGCCGGCTCGGGCGAGCAGTACTTC

j_call: TRBJ1-2
d_call: .
clone_size: .
v_call: TRBV28
cdr3_aa: CASRVGGYGYTF
cdr3_nt: TGTGCCAGCAGAGTAGGGGGCTATGGCTACACCTTC

j_call: TRBJ1-5
d_call: TRBD1
clone_size: few
v_call: TRBV29-1
cdr3_aa: CSVSTGASNQPQHF
cdr3_nt: TGCAGCGTTTCGACAGGGGCTAGCAATCAGCCCCAGCATTTT

j_call: TRBJ2-1
d_call: TRBD2
clone_size: .
v_call: TRBV7-8
cdr3_aa: CASSLASTSGATYNEQFF
cdr3_nt: TGTGCCAGCAGCTTAGCCTCGACTAGCGGGGCGACCTACAATGAGCAGTTCTTC

j_call: TRBJ2-1
d_call: TRBD2
clone_size: .
v_call: TRBV25-1
cdr3_aa: CASSAKIGLADYNEQFF
cdr3_nt: TGTGCCAGCAGTGCGAAGATAGGACTAGCGGATTACAATGAGCAGTTCTTC

j_call: TRBJ1-5
d_call: TRBD1
clone_size: .
v_call: TRBV19
cdr3_aa: CASSFTTGGSQPQHF
cdr3_nt: TGTGCCAGTAGTTTCACGACAGGGGGTAGCCAGCCCCAGCATTTT

j_call: TRBJ2-7
d_call: TRBD2
clone_size: .
v_call: TRBV28
cdr3_aa: CASRSSGAPYEQYF
cdr3_nt: TGTGCCAGCAGAAGTAGCGGGGCCCCCTACGAGCAGTACTTC

j_call: TRBJ2-7
d_call: TRBD2
clone_size: .
v_call: TRBV7-2
cdr3_aa: CASSPLTGGPDEQYF
cdr3_nt: TGTGCCAGCAGCCCCCTCACGGGGGGGCCTGACGAGCAGTACTTC

j_call: TRBJ2-2
d_call: .
clone_size: .
v_call: TRBV5-6
cdr3_aa: CASSLAVHTGELFF
cdr3_nt: TGTGCCAGCAGCTTGGCCGTTCACACCGGGGAGCTGTTTTTT

j_call: TRBJ1-3
d_call: TRBD1
clone_size: .
v_call: TRBV7-2
cdr3_aa: CASSLGAGQGFSGNTIYF
cdr3_nt: TGTGCCAGCAGCTTGGGGGCCGGACAGGGCTTCTCTGGAAACACCATATATTTT

j_call: TRBJ1-2
d_call: .
clone_size: .
v_call: TRBV19
cdr3_aa: CASSPRTADGYTF
cdr3_nt: TGTGCCAGTAGTCCCCGGACAGCCGATGGCTACACCTTC

j_call: TRBJ2-7
d_call: .
clone_size: .
v_call: TRBV27
cdr3_aa: CASSFRGTVGYEQYF
cdr3_nt: TGTGCCAGCAGTTTCCGCGGGACAGTTGGCTACGAGCAGTACTTC

j_call: TRBJ1-5
d_call: .
clone_size: .
v_call: TRBV30
cdr3_aa: CAWSGVYSNQPQHF
cdr3_nt: TGTGCCTGGTCAGGGGTTTATAGCAATCAGCCCCAGCATTTT

j_call: TRBJ1-4
d_call: TRBD1
clone_size: once
v_call: TRBV2
cdr3_aa: CASTGPGQEINEKLFF
cdr3_nt: TGTGCCAGCACGGGACCGGGACAGGAGATTAATGAAAAACTGTTTTTT

j_call: TRBJ1-2
d_call: .
clone_size: .
v_call: TRBV11-1
cdr3_aa: CASSLGGRTARSYGYTF
cdr3_nt: TGTGCCAGCAGCTTAGGGGGGCGGACAGCGCGAAGCTATGGCTACACCTTC

j_call: TRBJ1-2
d_call: .
clone_size: .
v_call: TRBV4-1
cdr3_aa: CASSPGSANYGYTF
cdr3_nt: TGTGCCAGCAGCCCGGGGTCCGCTAACTATGGCTACACCTTC

j_call: TRBJ2-7
d_call: .
clone_size: .
v_call: TRBV5-6
cdr3_aa: CASSLGDGFYEQYF
cdr3_nt: TGTGCCAGCAGCCTTGGAGATGGATTCTACGAGCAGTACTTC

j_call: TRBJ2-3
d_call: .
clone_size: .
v_call: TRBV5-6
cdr3_aa: CASSFDQRGTDTQYF
cdr3_nt: TGTGCCAGCAGCTTCGATCAACGGGGGACAGATACGCAGTATTTT

j_call: TRBJ1-4
d_call: .
clone_size: .
v_call: TRBV6-1
cdr3_aa: CASTSLRATNEKLFF
cdr3_nt: TGTGCCAGCACTTCCCTGAGGGCAACTAATGAAAAACTGTTTTTT

j_call: TRBJ1-2
d_call: TRBD1
clone_size: .
v_call: TRBV5-1
cdr3_aa: CASSSRGQNPTPYGYTF
cdr3_nt: TGCGCCAGCAGCTCCAGGGGGCAAAACCCCACTCCTTATGGCTACACCTTC

j_call: TRBJ1-1
d_call: TRBD1
clone_size: .
v_call: TRBV7-8
cdr3_aa: CASSLGQGFTEAFF
cdr3_nt: TGTGCCAGCAGCTTAGGACAGGGGTTCACTGAAGCTTTCTTT

j_call: TRBJ1-1
d_call: .
clone_size: .
v_call: TRBV7-9
cdr3_aa: CASSLAAAMNTEAFF
cdr3_nt: TGTGCCAGCAGCTTGGCGGCGGCCATGAACACTGAAGCTTTCTTT

j_call: TRBJ2-7
d_call: .
clone_size: once
v_call: TRBV7-2
cdr3_aa: CASSTQLTYEQYF
cdr3_nt: TGTGCCAGCAGCACACAGCTAACCTACGAGCAGTACTTC

j_call: TRBJ2-7
d_call: TRBD2
clone_size: .
v_call: TRBV7-9
cdr3_aa: CASSPRGGDEQYF
cdr3_nt: TGTGCCAGCAGCCCCCGTGGGGGGGACGAGCAGTACTTC

j_call: TRBJ2-7
d_call: TRBD2
clone_size: .
v_call: TRBV18
cdr3_aa: CASSPLSWEGQDEQYF
cdr3_nt: TGTGCCAGCTCACCATTGAGTTGGGAGGGTCAGGACGAGCAGTACTTC

j_call: TRBJ2-3
d_call: TRBD2
clone_size: .
v_call: TRBV4-3
cdr3_aa: CASSQATGGNTDTQYF
cdr3_nt: TGCGCCAGCAGCCAGGCGACCGGGGGGAACACAGATACGCAGTATTTT

j_call: TRBJ2-3
d_call: TRBD2
clone_size: .
v_call: TRBV11-3
cdr3_aa: CASSSREGGDTQYF
cdr3_nt: TGTGCCAGCAGCTCCCGGGAGGGTGGAGATACGCAGTATTTT

j_call: TRBJ1-4
d_call: TRBD1
clone_size: .
v_call: TRBV7-9
cdr3_aa: CASRSSGTGIEKLFF
cdr3_nt: TGTGCCAGCCGCTCCTCGGGGACAGGGATTGAAAAACTGTTTTTT

j_call: TRBJ2-5
d_call: .
clone_size: .
v_call: TRBV30
cdr3_aa: CAWSVRRGETQYF
cdr3_nt: TGTGCCTGGAGTGTAAGACGGGGAGAGACCCAGTACTTC

j_call: TRBJ2-7
d_call: TRBD2
clone_size: .
v_call: TRBV7-9
cdr3_aa: CASSQMGGRTYEQYF
cdr3_nt: TGTGCCAGCAGCCAGATGGGCGGGAGGACCTACGAGCAGTACTTC

j_call: TRBJ2-2
d_call: .
clone_size: .
v_call: TRBV28
cdr3_aa: CASSSRTGELFF
cdr3_nt: TGTGCCAGCAGTAGTCGGACCGGGGAGCTGTTTTTT

j_call: TRBJ1-1
d_call: TRBD1
clone_size: .
v_call: TRBV11-2
cdr3_aa: CASSPRTGMNTEAFF
cdr3_nt: TGTGCCAGCAGCCCCCGGACAGGGATGAACACTGAAGCTTTCTTT

j_call: TRBJ2-5
d_call: TRBD2
clone_size: .
v_call: TRBV13
cdr3_aa: CASSLVREAYQETQYF
cdr3_nt: TGTGCCAGCAGCTTAGTCCGGGAGGCATACCAAGAGACCCAGTACTTC

j_call: TRBJ1-4
d_call: .
clone_size: once
v_call: TRBV28
cdr3_aa: CASSPDRPATNEKLFF
cdr3_nt: TGTGCCAGCAGTCCGGACAGACCTGCAACTAATGAAAAACTGTTTTTT

j_call: TRBJ1-1
d_call: .
clone_size: .
v_call: TRBV11-2
cdr3_aa: CASSLEGSPNTEAFF
cdr3_nt: TGTGCCAGCAGCTTAGAGGGCAGCCCGAACACTGAAGCTTTCTTT

j_call: TRBJ1-1
d_call: .
clone_size: few
v_call: TRBV5-1
cdr3_aa: CASSYKPTDMNTEAFF
cdr3_nt: TGCGCCAGCAGCTACAAACCGACAGACATGAACACTGAAGCTTTCTTT

j_call: TRBJ1-2
d_call: .
clone_size: .
v_call: TRBV27
cdr3_aa: CASSFRRDGGYTF
cdr3_nt: TGTGCCAGCAGTTTTCGGAGGGACGGAGGCTACACCTTC

j_call: TRBJ2-1
d_call: TRBD2
clone_size: once
v_call: TRBV27
cdr3_aa: CASSTLHSGRARGGGYNEQFF
cdr3_nt: TGTGCCAGCAGCACTCTCCACAGCGGGAGGGCTCGAGGGGGGGGTTACAATGAGCAGTTCTTC

j_call: TRBJ2-1
d_call: TRBD1
clone_size: .
v_call: TRBV7-9
cdr3_aa: CASSPRLQGAYWNNEQFF
cdr3_nt: TGTGCCAGCAGCCCACGTTTACAGGGGGCCTACTGGAACAATGAGCAGTTCTTC

j_call: TRBJ2-1
d_call: TRBD2
clone_size: .
v_call: TRBV2
cdr3_aa: CASSEGLAPHEQFF
cdr3_nt: TGTGCCAGCAGTGAGGGACTAGCGCCACATGAGCAGTTCTTC

j_call: TRBJ2-3
d_call: .
clone_size: .
v_call: TRBV5-4
cdr3_aa: CASRPGAGVPDTQYF
cdr3_nt: TGTGCCAGCAGACCTGGGGCAGGGGTTCCAGATACGCAGTATTTT

j_call: TRBJ2-3
d_call: TRBD1
clone_size: .
v_call: TRBV30
cdr3_aa: CAWTRHRGVTDTQYF
cdr3_nt: TGTGCCTGGACCCGACACAGGGGGGTCACAGATACGCAGTATTTT

j_call: TRBJ2-5
d_call: .
clone_size: once
v_call: TRBV30
cdr3_aa: CAWSWARGFQETQYF
cdr3_nt: TGTGCCTGGAGTTGGGCCAGGGGATTCCAAGAGACCCAGTACTTC

j_call: TRBJ1-1
d_call: .
clone_size: .
v_call: TRBV30
cdr3_aa: CAWSVGGDTEAFF
cdr3_nt: TGTGCCTGGAGTGTAGGGGGAGACACTGAAGCTTTCTTT

j_call: TRBJ2-3
d_call: TRBD2
clone_size: once
v_call: TRBV6-1
cdr3_aa: CASLLAGVGVDTQYF
cdr3_nt: TGTGCCAGCCTTTTAGCGGGGGTGGGGGTGGATACGCAGTATTTT

j_call: TRBJ2-7
d_call: .
clone_size: .
v_call: TRBV4-2
cdr3_aa: CASSQGMYEQYF
cdr3_nt: TGTGCCAGCAGCCAAGGCATGTACGAGCAGTACTTC

j_call: TRBJ1-5
d_call: TRBD1
clone_size: .
v_call: TRBV5-1
cdr3_aa: CASSFGTGGLNQPQHF
cdr3_nt: TGCGCCAGCAGCTTCGGGACAGGGGGATTGAATCAGCCCCAGCATTTT

j_call: TRBJ1-3
d_call: .
clone_size: .
v_call: TRBV7-9
cdr3_aa: CSSSSGQGNTIYF
cdr3_nt: TGTTCCAGCAGCTCTGGACAGGGAAACACCATATATTTT